Presented here are 23 T cell receptor beta chains from one specimen sequenced in a study of blood T cell repertoires in COVID-19 (dated by TCRdb to about 2020). The library relied on the immunoSEQ multiplex PCR assay. What TCRdb holds here is the immuneACCESS table cut down to in-frame rearrangements. Part of the clones is not present; checked against another copy, under half of the missing clones reflect an unresolved V gene, and the others are unexplained. Across this sample there are about 140,000 clones, with about 87% seen only once. Approximately 40% of the sample comes from the top ten. Sample: peripheral blood. The receptors shown here come from a man between 50 and 59 years old who had recovered from COVID-19.

The gene calls are TRBV9 and TRBJ2-5; 16 nucleotides match TRBD2. Trimming cost V 4 bases and J 5 bases; bases outside gene matches: 8. The germline V gene has CDR1 SGDLS and CDR2 YYNGEE. The CDR3 loop spans 17 amino acids. Here the CDR3 DNA reads TGTGCCAGCAGCCCCGGGACTAGCGGGGGGGCCGGGGAGACCCAGTACTTC. Translation gives CASSPGTSGGAGETQYF.

This CDR3 reads CASSDGTGGFDTGELFF. The CDR3 nucleotides read TGTGCCAGCAGTGATGGGACAGGGGGCTTCGACACCGGGGAGCTGTTTTTT. The chain uses TRBV25-1 and TRBJ2-2; 12 bases are a match to TRBD1. Trimming removed 3 bases from V and 3 bases from J; junction bases left unmatched: 5. CDR1 is MGHDK, CDR2 SYGVNS, per germline. This CDR3 has 17 amino acids.

V usage is TRBV30 and J usage is TRBJ2-1, with 8 bases identical to TRBD1. The CDR3 has 15 amino acids. The germline gives CDR1 GTSNPN, CDR2 SVGIG (reference sequence). V lost 0 bases and J lost 4; bases outside the gene matches: 5. For the CDR3, the DNA is TGTGCCTGGAGTGTACGGGACAGGCCATACAATGAGCAGTTCTTC. Encoded protein: CAWSVRDRPYNEQFF.

The chain uses TRBV6-6 and TRBJ1-6; D unclear. The CDR3 is 13 residues long. The V gene lost 2 bases and the J gene lost 9 bases, with 8 bases spanning the gap. CDR1 is MNHNY and CDR2 is SVGAGI in the germline V gene (reference sequence). As DNA, the CDR3 is TGTGCCAGCAGTTACCCTTCGAGTTCACCCCTCCACTTT. This encodes CASSYPSSSPLHF.

The V and J genes are TRBV7-2 and TRBJ2-7; D unclear. This CDR3 spans 12 amino acids. Per the germline V gene, CDR1 is SGHTA and CDR2 is FQGNSA. Trimming took off 1 base at V and 5 bases at J, with 6 bases between the two ends. The CDR3 nucleotides read TGTGCCAGCAGCTTAGACAGACACGAGCAGTACTTC. The encoded protein is CASSLDRHEQYF.

This chain connects TRBV7-8 to TRBJ1-4; TRBD1 matches 8 bases. CDR1 is SGHVS, CDR2 FQNEAQ, per germline. V shed 4 bases and J 2 bases; nucleotides not matched to a gene: 3. The CDR3 runs 15 residues. The CDR3 region has the DNA TGTGCCAGCAGCTGGAGGACAGGGACTAATGAAAAACTGTTTTTT. As protein: CASSWRTGTNEKLFF.

The rearrangement uses TRBV3-1 (or the pseudogene TRBV3-2) and TRBJ1-1; 7 nucleotides line up with TRBD1. Unmatched junction bases numbered 9, after V lost 1 base and J lost 1 base. Germline V gives CDR1 LGHDT, CDR2 YNNKEL (reference sequence). The CDR3 totals 17 residues. The CDR3 loop is CASSQGSGGLSNTEAFF. CDR3 DNA sequence: TGTGCCAGCAGCCAAGGGTCAGGGGGGTTATCGAACACTGAAGCTTTCTTT.

The V and J genes are TRBV11-3 and TRBJ1-1; tentative D call: TRBD1 (6 bases). The V end lost 8 bases, the J end lost 3 bases, and 13 bases lay between the germline ends. This CDR3 has 13 residues. Per germline, CDR1 SGHNT and CDR2 YENEEA. The CDR3 DNA follows: TGTGCCAGCCGCCCCTCAGGGGACACTGAAGCTTTCTTT. This codes for CASRPSGDTEAFF.

The J gene is TRBJ2-7, the V gene TRBV7-9, with D maybe TRBD1 (5 bases). Trimming cost V 0 bases and J 5 bases, with 14 bases left between them. From germline, CDR1 is SEHNR and CDR2 FQNEAQ (reference sequence). The CDR3 sequence is 15 residues long. CDR3 nucleotide sequence: TGTGCCAGCAGCTTAGCGCGTCAGGGCGGTAACGAGCAGTACTTC. It yields the protein CASSLARQGGNEQYF. Full variable domain (missing parts from reference TRBV7-9 and TRBJ2-7): DTGVSQNPRHKITKRGQNVTFRCDPISEHNRLYWYRQTLGQGPEFLTYFQNEAQLEKSRLLSDRFSAERPKGSFSTLEIQRTEQGDSAMYLCASSLARQGGNEQYFGPGTRLTVT.

The V and J genes are TRBV5-6 and TRBJ2-5; a weak D match, TRBD1 (5 bases). Germline loops: CDR1 SGHDT, CDR2 YYEEEE. The V gene lost 2 bases and the J gene lost 4 bases, with 15 bases spanning the gap. The CDR3 spans 15 residues. The CDR3: CASSFATVRLETQYF. The CDR3 bases are TGTGCCAGCAGCTTTGCGACAGTCCGGTTAGAGACCCAGTACTTC. The whole variable domain, remainder taken from reference TRBV5-6 and TRBJ2-5, is DAGVTQSPTHLIKTRGQQVTLRCSPKSGHDTVSWYQQALGQGPQFIFQYYEEEERQRGNFPDRFSGHQFPNYSSELNVNALLLGDSALYLCASSFATVRLETQYFGPGTRLLVL.

The V call is TRBV13, the J call TRBJ2-3, with 8 bases matching TRBD1. This CDR3 spans 15 amino acids. V trimming: 5 bases; J trimming: 2 bases; junction bases outside the gene matches: 6. Per germline, CDR1 PRHDT and CDR2 FYEKMQ (reference sequence). The CDR3 nucleotides are TGTGCCAGCAGCCTCCGACAGGGGACCACAGATACGCAGTATTTT. Protein product: CASSLRQGTTDTQYF.

This clone was seen only once. The chain is built from TRBV6-5 and TRBJ1-2; a possible D gene is TRBD1 (5 bases). The CDR3 has 14 amino acids. V was shortened by 2 bases and J by 8 bases, with 15 bases between the two germline ends. Germline V gene sequence: CDR1 MNHEY, CDR2 SVGAGI. This CDR3 reads CASSYGRGIGGYTF. The CDR3 DNA follows: TGTGCCAGCAGTTACGGGAGGGGAATTGGAGGCTACACCTTC.

The rearrangement joins TRBV5-4 to TRBJ1-2, with a weak D call TRBD1 (5 bases). CDR1 and CDR2 (germline): SGHNT, YYREEE (reference sequence). Trimming left V 1 base short and J 6 bases short, with 13 bases between. This CDR3 region has 14 residues. This CDR3 is CASSLPGGPHGYTF. Written as DNA, the CDR3 is TGTGCCAGCAGCTTGCCGGGGGGTCCACATGGCTACACCTTC.

This chain joins TRBV6-5 and TRBJ1-5; TRBD1 aligns across 7 bases. CDR1 MNHEY and CDR2 SVGAGI come from the germline V gene. The CDR3 sequence is 14 residues long. V was clipped by 6 bases and J by 5 bases; unmatched bases: 7. CDR3 DNA: TGTGCCAGCAGCCTAGTAGGGGGCCATCAGCCCCAGCATTTT. It translates to CASSLVGGHQPQHF.

The table lists this clone with a few counts. The chain has TRBV21-1 and TRBJ1-6; the D call in the table, TRBD1, was not verified against the DNA. TRBV21-1 is a recognized pseudogene. The CDR3 has 15 residues. Here the CDR3 reads CASSKGYRPNSPLHF. CDR3 DNA sequence: TGTGCCAGCAGCAAAGGGTACAGGCCGAATTCACCCCTCCACTTT.

The chain joins TRBV7-2 to TRBJ1-5; no firm D call. This CDR3 region has 12 residues. Germline values: CDR1 SGHTA, CDR2 FQGNSA. V lost 3 bases and J 9 bases, leaving 9 bases between the germline ends. CDR3 nucleotides: TGTGCCAGCAGCTTGGAGTCCGGGCCCCAGCATTTT. Translated, it gives CASSLESGPQHF.

CDR3 region: CASSQDPGEQETQYF. In DNA, the CDR3 is TGCGCCAGCAGCCAAGATCCCGGGGAACAAGAGACCCAGTACTTC. The chain links TRBV4-3 to TRBJ2-5; D is possibly TRBD2 (5 bases). Germline V lookup: CDR1 LGHNA, CDR2 YSLEER. The CDR3 length is 15 residues. The germline V and J ends were trimmed by 0 bases and 2 bases, with 10 bases remaining between them.

This clone was seen once. The chain joins TRBV2 to TRBJ2-6; a possible D gene is TRBD1 (5 bases). The CDR3 spans 16 residues. CDR1 and CDR2 (germline): SNHLY, FYNNEI. V was trimmed by 2 bases and J by 0 bases, leaving 8 bases between them. The CDR3 nucleotides read TGTGCCAGCAGTGAACCCACAGGCTCTGGGGCCAACGTCCTGACTTTC. Its protein product is CASSEPTGSGANVLTF.

The rearrangement uses TRBV5-8 and TRBJ2-6; 12 bases align to TRBD1. The CDR3 has 18 amino acids. Germline CDR1 SGHTS, CDR2 YDEGEE. The V and J ends lost 5 bases and 2 bases, in that order; junction bases with no gene match: 8. DNA for the CDR3: TGTGCCAGCAGACGGCCGGGACAGGGGGCGGCTGGGGCCAACGTCCTGACTTTC. Translating gives CASRRPGQGAAGANVLTF.

The chain employs TRBV27 and TRBJ2-7, with 7 bases aligning to TRBD2. The trim removed 7 bases at V and 0 bases at J, leaving 6 bases unmatched. Germline CDR1 is MNHEY and CDR2 is SMNVEV (reference sequence). This CDR3 is built from 14 residues. Here the CDR3 DNA reads TGTGCCAGCACCGCCGGGAGGAACTCCTACGAGCAGTACTTC. Amino acid sequence: CASTAGRNSYEQYF.

CDR3 nucleotides: TGTGCCAGCAGCTTAGTTATTGGCGGGGGAGGCGGCAATGAGCAGTTCTTC. Its translation: CASSLVIGGGGGNEQFF. This sequence joins TRBV7-9 and TRBJ2-1, with 7 nucleotides matching TRBD2. The CDR3 is 17 residues long. Germline lookup yields CDR1 SEHNR and CDR2 FQNEAQ (reference sequence). Trimming at V came to 1 base and at J to 6 bases, leaving 12 bases not matched to a gene.

The V gene is TRBV5-1, the J gene TRBJ1-2; possibly TRBD1 for D (6 bases). Germline CDR1 and CDR2: SGHRS and YFSETQ. The CDR3 totals 14 residues. The V gene lost 4 bases and the J gene lost 5 bases, with 15 bases spanning the gap. CDR3 protein: CASSLGTNTYGYTF. The DNA of the CDR3 is TGCGCCAGCAGCCTAGGGACAAACACTTATGGCTACACCTTC.

V usage is TRBV3-1 (or the pseudogene TRBV3-2) and J usage is TRBJ2-7; 7 positions agree with TRBD2. Germline V gene lookup returns CDR1 LGHDT and CDR2 YNNKEL (reference sequence). The V segment lost 7 bases and the J segment 7 bases; nucleotides outside the gene matches: 13. This CDR3 is 14 amino acids long. DNA of the CDR3: TGTGCCAGCACCTCCGGGGCGGCGGGAGTAGAGCAGTACTTC. It encodes CASTSGAAGVEQYF.